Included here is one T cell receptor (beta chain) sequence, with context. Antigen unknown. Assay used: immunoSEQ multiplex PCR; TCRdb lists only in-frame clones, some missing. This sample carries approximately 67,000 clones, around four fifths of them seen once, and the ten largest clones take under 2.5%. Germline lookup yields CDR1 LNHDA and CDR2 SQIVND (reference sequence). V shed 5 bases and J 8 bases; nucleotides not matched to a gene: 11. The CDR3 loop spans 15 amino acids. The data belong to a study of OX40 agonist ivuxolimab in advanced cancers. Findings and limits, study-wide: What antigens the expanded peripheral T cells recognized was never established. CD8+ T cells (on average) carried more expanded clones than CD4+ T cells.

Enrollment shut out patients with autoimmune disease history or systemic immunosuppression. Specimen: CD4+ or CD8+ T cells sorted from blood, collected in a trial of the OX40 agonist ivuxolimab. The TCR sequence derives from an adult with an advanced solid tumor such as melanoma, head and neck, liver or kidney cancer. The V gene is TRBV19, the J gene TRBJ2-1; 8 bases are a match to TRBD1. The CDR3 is CASSELGQGDYEQFF. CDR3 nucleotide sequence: TGTGCCAGTAGTGAACTAGGACAGGGAGACTATGAGCAGTTCTTC.